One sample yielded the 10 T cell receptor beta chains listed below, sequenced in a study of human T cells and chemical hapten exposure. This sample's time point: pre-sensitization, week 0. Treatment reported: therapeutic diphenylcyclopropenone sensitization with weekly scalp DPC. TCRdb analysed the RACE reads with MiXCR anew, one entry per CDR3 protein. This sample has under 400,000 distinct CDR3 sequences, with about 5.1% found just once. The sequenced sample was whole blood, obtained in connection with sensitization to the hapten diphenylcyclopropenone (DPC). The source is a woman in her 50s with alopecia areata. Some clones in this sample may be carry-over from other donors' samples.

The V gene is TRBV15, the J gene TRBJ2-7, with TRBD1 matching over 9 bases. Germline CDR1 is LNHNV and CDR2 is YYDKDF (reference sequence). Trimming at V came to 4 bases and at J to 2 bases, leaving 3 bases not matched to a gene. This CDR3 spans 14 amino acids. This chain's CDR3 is CATSKGQGTYEQYF. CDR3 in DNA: TGTGCCACCAGCAAGGGACAGGGTACCTACGAGCAGTACTTC. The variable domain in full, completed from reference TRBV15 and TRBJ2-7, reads DAMVIQNPRYQVTQFGKPVTLSCSQTLNHNVMYWYQQKSSQAPKLLFHYYDKDFNNEADTPDNFQSRRPNTSFCFLDIRSPGLGDTAMYLCATSKGQGTYEQYFGPGTRLTVT.

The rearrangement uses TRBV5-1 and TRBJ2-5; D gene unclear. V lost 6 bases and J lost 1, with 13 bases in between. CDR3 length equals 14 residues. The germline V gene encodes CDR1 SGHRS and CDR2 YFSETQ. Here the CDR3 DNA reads TGCGCCAGCACCTTCGAGTCGGTCCAAGAGACCCAGTACTTC. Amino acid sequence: CASTFESVQETQYF.

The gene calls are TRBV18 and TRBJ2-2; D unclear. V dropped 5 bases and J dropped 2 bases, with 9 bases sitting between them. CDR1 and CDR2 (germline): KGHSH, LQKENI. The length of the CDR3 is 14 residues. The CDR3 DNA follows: TGTGCCAGCTCAATGGGCCGAAACACCGGGGAGCTGTTTTTT. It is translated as CASSMGRNTGELFF.

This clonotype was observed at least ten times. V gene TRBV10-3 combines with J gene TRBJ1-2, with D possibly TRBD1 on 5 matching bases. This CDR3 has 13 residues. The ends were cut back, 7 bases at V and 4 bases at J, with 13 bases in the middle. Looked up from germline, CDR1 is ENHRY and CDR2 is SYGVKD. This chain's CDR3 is CAITQGPVYGYTF. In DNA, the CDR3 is TGTGCCATCACCCAGGGACCTGTCTATGGCTACACCTTC.

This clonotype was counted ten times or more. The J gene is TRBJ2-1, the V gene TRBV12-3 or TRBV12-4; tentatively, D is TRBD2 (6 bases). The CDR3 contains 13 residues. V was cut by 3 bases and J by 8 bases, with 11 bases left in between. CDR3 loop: CASSLVGDYEQFF. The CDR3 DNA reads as TGTGCCAGCAGTTTGGTGGGGGACTATGAGCAGTTCTTC.

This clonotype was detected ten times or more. The CDR3 DNA reads as TGCAGCGCAGGACCGGGAGAGACCCAGTACTTC. This translates into CSAGPGETQYF. V is TRBV29-1 and J is TRBJ2-5; D gene ambiguous. CDR3 length: 11 residues. Germline values: CDR1 SQVTM, CDR2 ANQGSEA. Trimming took off 7 bases at V and 4 bases at J, with 10 bases between the two ends.

CDR3 sequence: CSVDGTSGSSSYNEQFF. DNA of the CDR3: TGCAGCGTTGATGGGACTAGCGGTTCCAGCTCCTACAATGAGCAGTTCTTC. This sequence joins TRBV29-1 and TRBJ2-1, with 11 positions matching TRBD2. CDR3 length equals 17 residues. Germline V lookup: CDR1 SQVTM, CDR2 ANQGSEA. V was clipped by 3 bases and J by 0 bases; unmatched bases: 7.

CDR3 loop: CASSEAGGQETQYF. The CDR3 DNA is TGTGCCAGCAGCGAAGCGGGGGGACAAGAGACCCAGTACTTC. This rearrangement joins TRBV6-5 to TRBJ2-5, with 9 bases identical to TRBD2. J was trimmed by 2 bases and V by 6 bases; bases with no gene match: 4. CDR3 size: 14 residues. The germline V gene has CDR1 MNHEY and CDR2 SVGAGI.

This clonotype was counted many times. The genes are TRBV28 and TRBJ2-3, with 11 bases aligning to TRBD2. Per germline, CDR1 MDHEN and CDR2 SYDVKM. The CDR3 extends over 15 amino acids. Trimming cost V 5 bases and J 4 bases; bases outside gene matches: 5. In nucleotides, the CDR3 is TGTGCCAGCAGTCCTCTAGCGGGAGGCCCAGATACGCAGTATTTT. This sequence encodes CASSPLAGGPDTQYF.

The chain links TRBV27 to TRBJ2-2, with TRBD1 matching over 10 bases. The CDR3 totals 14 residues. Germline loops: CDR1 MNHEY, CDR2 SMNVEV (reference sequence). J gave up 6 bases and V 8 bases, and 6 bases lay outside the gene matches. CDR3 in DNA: TGTGCCAGCTGCCGGGACAGGGGAGCCGGGGAGCTGTTTTTT. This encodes CASCRDRGAGELFF.